These 25 T cell receptor beta chains were all obtained from the same sample, sequenced in a study of T cells in Graves' hyperthyroidism and ophthalmopathy. RNA transcripts served as the template for amplifying TCR beta CDR3 regions. Initially, a first-round RT-PCR of the TCR CDR3 employed the HTBI primer set. TCRdb reanalysed the multiplex PCR reads using MiXCR and keeps one entry per CDR3 protein. The data hold under 350,000 distinct CDR3 sequences, with about 18% observed a single time. The specimen sequenced was blood. These receptors all come from a woman between 45 and 60 years old with Graves' hyperthyroidism.

This clonotype was found many times. The CDR3 DNA sequence: TGTGCCAGCAGCCTGGGACAGGGTGGTGGGGAGCAGTACTTC. Its protein is CASSLGQGGGEQYF. V and J are TRBV11-2 and TRBJ2-7; 9 bases fit TRBD1. The length of the CDR3 is 14 residues. The V gene end was trimmed by 5 bases and the J gene end by 7 bases; junction bases not matched to a gene: 9. Germline values: CDR1 SGHAT, CDR2 FQNNGV.

A few counts support this clonotype. The rearrangement uses TRBV2 and TRBJ1-1; TRBD1 matches 8 bases. CDR3 length: 15 residues. Trimming took 5 bases from V and 1 from J; bases not matched to a gene: 6. From germline, CDR1 is SNHLY and CDR2 FYNNEI. The CDR3 DNA reads as TGTGCCAGCAGTAGTCGGACAGGGTCGAACACTGAAGCTTTCTTT. This codes for CASSSRTGSNTEAFF.

The table lists this clonotype with a few counts. V and J are TRBV9 and TRBJ2-2; 7 bases match TRBD2. J was trimmed by 0 bases and V by 0 bases; bases with no gene match: 5. Germline V gene sequence: CDR1 SGDLS, CDR2 YYNGEE. CDR3 size: 17 residues. The CDR3 sequence is CASSVEDSGPNTGELFF. The CDR3 coding sequence is TGTGCCAGCAGCGTAGAGGATAGCGGGCCGAACACCGGGGAGCTGTTTTTT.

As concerns this clonotype: At one end the junction does not follow the germline gene, possibly because of a read error. The rearrangement links TRBV28 to TRBJ1-2; D gene ambiguous. The CDR3 has 13 amino acids. Germline V gene data show CDR1 as MDHEN and CDR2 as SYDVKM. DNA of the CDR3: TGTGCCAGCAGTTTAGACCCGAACTACGGCTACACCTTC. This gives the protein CASSLDPNYGYTF.

Only a few counts were recorded for this clonotype. V is TRBV18 and J is TRBJ2-3, with D possibly matching TRBD1 (6 bases). CDR1 KGHSH and CDR2 LQKENI come from the germline V gene. The V and J ends lost 2 bases and 6 bases respectively, with 15 bases between them. There are 15 residues in the CDR3. This chain's CDR3 is CASSPSQGNRDTQYF. CDR3 nucleotides: TGTGCCAGCTCACCAAGTCAGGGGAATCGCGATACGCAGTATTTT.

There are many counts of this clonotype. This chain uses TRBV20-1 with TRBJ2-3; 7 nucleotides align to TRBD2. The CDR3 is 18 residues long. From germline, CDR1 is DFQATT and CDR2 SNEGSKA (reference sequence). The junction had 12 bases not matched to a gene; V was cut back by 0 bases and J by 0 bases. CDR3 in amino acids: CSARDPEGGSPSTDTQYF. CDR3 sequence (DNA): TGCAGTGCTAGAGACCCGGAGGGCGGGAGCCCTAGCACAGATACGCAGTATTTT.

This clonotype was detected ten times or more. The chain uses TRBV5-1 and TRBJ1-1, with 9 bases that match TRBD1. V was clipped by 0 bases and J by 3 bases; unmatched bases: 3. The germline gives CDR1 SGHRS, CDR2 YFSETQ. The CDR3 is made up of 15 amino acids. CDR3 sequence reads: CASSLARTGDTEAFF. The CDR3 DNA is TGCGCCAGCAGCTTGGCCCGGACAGGGGACACTGAAGCTTTCTTT.

This clonotype was seen ten or more times. This chain joins TRBV2 and TRBJ2-5; the D gene is possibly TRBD1 (6 bases). Trimming shortened V by 5 bases and J by 5 bases, and 15 bases separated the two germline ends. The V gene's germline CDR1 is SNHLY and CDR2 FYNNEI. The CDR3 is 14 residues long. CDR3: CASSSPRTAETQYF. Written as DNA, the CDR3 is TGTGCCAGCAGTTCGCCCCGGACAGCGGAGACCCAGTACTTC. The variable domain in full, with the rest retrieved from reference TRBV2 and TRBJ2-5, is EPEVTQTPSHQVTQMGQEVILRCVPISNHLYFYWYRQILGQKVEFLVSFYNNEISEKSEIFDDQFSVERPDGSNFTLKIRSTKLEDSAMYFCASSSPRTAETQYFGPGTRLLVL.

The CDR3 loop reads CAISGGLANTGELFF. The CDR3 DNA reads as TGTGCCATCAGTGGGGGACTAGCAAACACCGGGGAGCTGTTTTTT. The chain uses TRBV10-3 and TRBJ2-2; 9 bases line up with TRBD2. Trimming took 4 bases from V and 2 from J; bases not matched to a gene: 2. The CDR3 covers 15 residues. Per germline, CDR1 ENHRY and CDR2 SYGVKD.

The table lists this clonotype with many counts. V is TRBV10-3 and J is TRBJ2-1; D gene ambiguous. The CDR3 runs to 15 residues. Germline V gene sequence: CDR1 ENHRY, CDR2 SYGVKD. Trimming pared 0 bases from V and 1 base from J, leaving 7 bases between. The CDR3: CAISESAVSYNEQFF. CDR3 coding DNA: TGTGCCATCAGTGAGTCTGCGGTATCCTACAATGAGCAGTTCTTC.

This clonotype has more than one count but fewer than ten. This sequence joins TRBV3-1 and TRBJ2-2; 11 bases are a match to TRBD1. The CDR3 contains 18 residues. Germline V gives CDR1 LGHDT, CDR2 YNNKEL (reference sequence). J gave up 0 bases and V 4 bases, and 7 bases lay outside the gene matches. In DNA, the CDR3 is TGTGCCAGCAGCCCCCGGGACAGGGGGTTCTCGAACACCGGGGAGCTGTTTTTT. Translating gives CASSPRDRGFSNTGELFF.

The V gene is TRBV13, the J gene TRBJ1-1; no reliable D call. There are 13 residues in the CDR3. CDR1 is PRHDT, CDR2 FYEKMQ, per germline (reference sequence). Trimming took off 6 bases at V and 0 bases at J, with 8 bases between the two ends. As DNA, the CDR3 is TGTGCCAGCAGGCTAGGGTTGAACACTGAAGCTTTCTTT. Translated: CASRLGLNTEAFF.

This clonotype was recorded at least ten times. The J gene is TRBJ1-1, the V gene TRBV7-9, with D possibly matching TRBD1 (5 bases). V was clipped by 5 bases and J by 1 base, with 17 bases between them. Germline V gene sequence: CDR1 SEHNR, CDR2 FQNEAQ (reference sequence). The CDR3 consists of 16 residues. The CDR3 region has the DNA TGTGCCAGCAGCCAATTTTTGGACACAAAGAACACTGAAGCTTTCTTT. Protein: CASSQFLDTKNTEAFF.

In this sample, this clonotype turned up a few times. The chain links TRBV3-1 to TRBJ1-1; D is uncertain. Per germline, CDR1 LGHDT and CDR2 YNNKEL (reference sequence). The CDR3 has 16 residues. Trimming pared 1 base from V and 0 bases from J, leaving 12 bases between. The CDR3 loop is CASSQVPGIVNTEAFF. As DNA, the CDR3 is TGTGCCAGCAGCCAAGTGCCCGGGATCGTGAACACTGAAGCTTTCTTT.

This clonotype was counted ten times or more. In DNA, the CDR3 is TGTGCCAGCACGCCGACAGGGGAGAACTATGGCTACACCTTC. Its translation: CASTPTGENYGYTF. The V gene is TRBV3-1, the J gene TRBJ1-2; 8 bases line up with TRBD1. Unmatched junction bases numbered 6, after V lost 7 bases and J lost 2 bases. The germline gives CDR1 LGHDT, CDR2 YNNKEL (reference sequence). The CDR3 covers 14 residues.

This clonotype has a count of ten or more. The genes are TRBV11-2 and TRBJ2-1, with unresolved D. The germline V gene encodes CDR1 SGHAT and CDR2 FQNNGV. The CDR3 extends over 14 amino acids. V was clipped by 0 bases and J by 8 bases, with 11 bases between them. The CDR3 is CASSLDSTNHEQFF. For the CDR3, the DNA is TGTGCCAGCAGCTTAGATAGTACTAATCATGAGCAGTTCTTC.

There are many counts of this clonotype. The chain uses TRBV6-5 and TRBJ1-1; D perhaps matches TRBD1 (5 bases). V was shortened by 0 bases and J by 2 bases, with 10 bases between the two germline ends. In germline, CDR1 is MNHEY, CDR2 SVGAGI. The CDR3 totals 15 residues. DNA of the CDR3: TGTGCCAGCAGTTACTCGACAGTACCTAACACTGAAGCTTTCTTT. Translated: CASSYSTVPNTEAFF.

The chain combines TRBV27 with TRBJ2-5; D perhaps matches TRBD1 (6 bases). The V gene lost 4 bases and the J gene lost 4 bases, with 13 bases spanning the gap. The germline gives CDR1 MNHEY, CDR2 SMNVEV (reference sequence). The CDR3 runs to 14 residues. This CDR3 reads CASSSLSRGETQYF. The CDR3 DNA follows: TGTGCCAGCAGTTCCTTAAGCAGGGGAGAGACCCAGTACTTC.

This clonotype was observed at least ten times. The chain employs TRBV5-5 and TRBJ2-1; no firm D call. Trimming shortened V by 1 base and J by 8 bases, and 22 bases separated the two germline ends. Germline V gene sequence: CDR1 SGHKS, CDR2 YYEKEE (reference sequence). The CDR3 runs to 17 residues. CDR3 region: CASSLINIAARADEQFF. For the CDR3, the DNA is TGTGCCAGCAGCTTGATTAACATAGCCGCCCGGGCCGATGAGCAGTTCTTC.

The rearrangement uses TRBV5-5 and TRBJ2-7, with D uncertain. The germline V gene encodes CDR1 SGHKS and CDR2 YYEKEE (reference sequence). Trimming took 1 base from V and 3 from J, leaving 8 bases between them. This CDR3 spans 13 amino acids. The CDR3 DNA sequence: TGTGCCAGCAGCTTGATTCAGCACTACGAGCAGTACTTC. Amino acid sequence: CASSLIQHYEQYF.

This clonotype was seen a handful of times. This chain links TRBV6-2 or TRBV6-3 with TRBJ1-5, with a tentative D call TRBD1 (5 bases). CDR1 MNHEY and CDR2 SVGEGT come from the germline V gene. V was shortened by 2 bases and J by 5 bases, with 10 bases between the two germline ends. The CDR3 has 14 residues. This CDR3 is CASSYEAGHQPQHF. The CDR3 DNA is TGTGCCAGCAGTTACGAGGCAGGGCATCAGCCCCAGCATTTT.

In this sample, this clonotype turned up a few times. This may come from a read error, since a much larger clone is one base off. V usage is TRBV11-2 and J usage is TRBJ2-1; no clear D gene. CDR3 length equals 12 residues. Trimming cost V 2 bases and J 12 bases, with 11 bases left between them. Germline-derived CDR1 and CDR2 are SGHAT and FQNNGV. The CDR3 bases are TGTGCCAGCAGCTTAAATGGGGTTGGGCAGTTCTTC. Amino acid sequence: CASSLNGVGQFF. Full variable domain (rest looked up from reference TRBV11-2 and TRBJ2-1): EAGVAQSPRYKIIEKRQSVAFWCNPISGHATLYWYQQILGQGPKLLIQFQNNGVVDDSQLPKDRFSAERLKGVDSTLKIQPAKLEDSAVYLCASSLNGVGQFFGPGTRLTVL.

This chain connects TRBV3-1 to TRBJ2-6; D call uncertain. CDR3 length: 16 residues. V dropped 6 bases and J dropped 0 bases, with 12 bases sitting between them. Per the germline V gene, CDR1 is LGHDT and CDR2 is YNNKEL (reference sequence). The CDR3 here is CASRKELNSGANVLTF. The CDR3 nucleotides read TGTGCCAGCAGGAAGGAGTTGAACTCTGGGGCCAACGTCCTGACTTTC.

This clonotype was picked up many times. The chain combines TRBV27 with TRBJ1-5; 11 nucleotides line up with TRBD1. The CDR3 is made up of 15 amino acids. Trimming took 5 bases from V and 6 from J; bases not matched to a gene: 6. From germline, CDR1 is MNHEY and CDR2 SMNVEV (reference sequence). The CDR3 sequence is CASSLDRGQGQPQHF. The DNA for the CDR3 is TGTGCCAGCAGTCTGGACAGGGGGCAGGGTCAGCCCCAGCATTTT.

This rearrangement joins TRBV14 to TRBJ2-5, with unresolved D. This CDR3 has 14 amino acids. The V gene's germline CDR1 is SGHDN and CDR2 FVKESK. The V end was cut by 1 base, the J end by 4 bases, with 10 bases between. The CDR3 region is CASSQVGRIETQYF. The DNA of the CDR3 is TGTGCCAGCAGCCAAGTGGGTAGGATAGAGACCCAGTACTTC.